This T cell receptor beta chain was sequenced in a study of cytomegalovirus exposure and HLA in healthy donors. Broader study findings: Sequencing probably produced one cluster of sequence variants that were highly shared. Presence/absence analyses treated sequencing depth as roughly uniform across donors.

V shed 5 bases, J shed 9 bases, and the junction held 3 bases outside the gene matches. This CDR3 has 11 residues. The germline gives CDR1 SEHNR, CDR2 FQNEAQ (reference sequence). The study ran its PCR with 60 Vbeta and 13 Jbeta primers. Sequencing used immunoSEQ multiplex PCR; TCRdb keeps in-frame clones, though not all of them. The sample has about 120,000 clones, nearly 80% seen once. The count of this clone is one. Its antigen remains unknown. V usage is TRBV7-9 and J usage is TRBJ1-1; 7 bases line up with TRBD1. The material sequenced was PBMCs. The source of this sequence is a woman in her twenties or thirties in good health and CMV-seropositive. In nucleotides, the CDR3 is TGTGCCAGCAGCCTACAGGGGAAAGCTTTCTTT. Its translation: CASSLQGKAFF.